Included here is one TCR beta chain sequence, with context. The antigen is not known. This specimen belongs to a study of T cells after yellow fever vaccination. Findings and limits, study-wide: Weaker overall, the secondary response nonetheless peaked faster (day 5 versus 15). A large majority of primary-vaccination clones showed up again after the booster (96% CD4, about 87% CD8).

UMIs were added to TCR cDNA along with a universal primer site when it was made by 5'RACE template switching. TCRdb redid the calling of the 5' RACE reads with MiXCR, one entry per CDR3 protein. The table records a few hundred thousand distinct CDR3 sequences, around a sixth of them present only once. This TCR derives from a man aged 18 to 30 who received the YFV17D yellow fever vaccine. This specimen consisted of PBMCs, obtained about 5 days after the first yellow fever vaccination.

CDR3 protein: CASSKGRGPLEQYF. CDR3 nucleotides: TGTGCCAGCAGCAAAGGCAGGGGGCCTTTAGAGCAGTACTTC. The V gene is TRBV21-1, the J gene TRBJ2-7; the DNA was not compared with TRBD1, the D call given in the table. TRBV21-1 is deemed a pseudogene. This CDR3 has 14 amino acids.